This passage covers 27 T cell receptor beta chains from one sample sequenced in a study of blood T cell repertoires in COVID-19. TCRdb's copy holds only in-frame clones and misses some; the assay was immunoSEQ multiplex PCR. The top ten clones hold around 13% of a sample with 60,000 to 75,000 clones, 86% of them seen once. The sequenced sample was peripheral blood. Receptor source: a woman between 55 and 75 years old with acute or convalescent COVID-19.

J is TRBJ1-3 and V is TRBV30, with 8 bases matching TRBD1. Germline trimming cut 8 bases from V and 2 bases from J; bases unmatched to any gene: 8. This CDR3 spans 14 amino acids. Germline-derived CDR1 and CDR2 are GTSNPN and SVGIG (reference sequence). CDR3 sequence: CALQGDLAGNTIYF. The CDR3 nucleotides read TGTGCCCTACAGGGGGACCTGGCTGGAAACACCATATATTTT.

This CDR3 is CASSFDRLTDTQYF. The CDR3 DNA reads as TGTGCCAGCAGCTTTGACAGATTAACGGATACGCAGTATTTT. The chain couples TRBV11-2 to TRBJ2-3; possible D gene TRBD1, 5 bases. V lost 3 bases and J lost 6, with 13 bases in between. The CDR3 totals 14 residues. Germline CDR1 SGHAT, CDR2 FQNNGV.

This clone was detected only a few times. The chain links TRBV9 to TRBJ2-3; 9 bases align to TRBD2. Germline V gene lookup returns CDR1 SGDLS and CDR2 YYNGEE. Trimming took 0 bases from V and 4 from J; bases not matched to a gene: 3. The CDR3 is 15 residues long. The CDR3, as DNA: TGTGCCAGCAGCGTAGTGAGCGGGGGGTCAGATACGCAGTATTTT. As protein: CASSVVSGGSDTQYF.

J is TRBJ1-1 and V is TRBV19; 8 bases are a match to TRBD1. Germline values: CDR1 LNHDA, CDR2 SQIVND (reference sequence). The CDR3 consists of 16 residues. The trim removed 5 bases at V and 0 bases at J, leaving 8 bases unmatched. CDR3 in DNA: TGTGCCAGTAGTCCTTTGGACAGGGCTATGAACACTGAAGCTTTCTTT. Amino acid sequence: CASSPLDRAMNTEAFF.

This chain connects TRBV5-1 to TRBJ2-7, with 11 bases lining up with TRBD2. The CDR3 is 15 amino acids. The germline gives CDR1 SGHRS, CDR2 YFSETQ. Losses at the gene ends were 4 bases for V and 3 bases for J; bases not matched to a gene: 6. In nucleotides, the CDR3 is TGCGCCAGCAGCGATACTAGCGGGGGCTTCTACGAGCAGTACTTC. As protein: CASSDTSGGFYEQYF.

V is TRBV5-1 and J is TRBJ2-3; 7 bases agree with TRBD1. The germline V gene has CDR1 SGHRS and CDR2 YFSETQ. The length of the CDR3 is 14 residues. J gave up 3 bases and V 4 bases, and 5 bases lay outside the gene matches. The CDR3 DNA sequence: TGCGCCAGCAGCCCCGGGACAGTGACAGATACGCAGTATTTT. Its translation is CASSPGTVTDTQYF.

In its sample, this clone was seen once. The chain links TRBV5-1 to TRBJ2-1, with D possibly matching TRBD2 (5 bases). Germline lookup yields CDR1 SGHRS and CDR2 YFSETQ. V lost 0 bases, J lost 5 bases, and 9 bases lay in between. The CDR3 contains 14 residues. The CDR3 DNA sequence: TGCGCCAGCAGCTTGGGCGGGCGTGACAATGAGCAGTTCTTC. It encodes CASSLGGRDNEQFF.

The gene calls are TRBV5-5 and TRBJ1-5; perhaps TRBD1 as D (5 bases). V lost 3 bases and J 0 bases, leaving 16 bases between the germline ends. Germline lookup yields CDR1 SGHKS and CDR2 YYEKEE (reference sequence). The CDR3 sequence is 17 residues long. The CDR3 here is CASSSTGGPYSNQPQHF. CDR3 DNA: TGTGCCAGCAGCTCGACCGGGGGACCCTATAGCAATCAGCCCCAGCATTTT.

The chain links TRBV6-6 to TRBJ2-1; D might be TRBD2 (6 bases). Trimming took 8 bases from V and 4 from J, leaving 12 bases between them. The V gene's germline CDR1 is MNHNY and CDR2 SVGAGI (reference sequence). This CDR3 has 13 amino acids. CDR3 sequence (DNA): TGTGCCAGCTTGGGACTGGATTACAATGAGCAGTTCTTC. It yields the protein CASLGLDYNEQFF.

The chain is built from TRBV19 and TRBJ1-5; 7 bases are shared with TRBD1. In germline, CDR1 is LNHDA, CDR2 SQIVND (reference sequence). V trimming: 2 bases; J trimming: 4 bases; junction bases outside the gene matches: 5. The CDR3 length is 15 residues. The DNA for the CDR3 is TGTGCCAGTAGTATAAAGGGACAGTCTAATCAGCCCCAGCATTTT. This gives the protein CASSIKGQSNQPQHF.

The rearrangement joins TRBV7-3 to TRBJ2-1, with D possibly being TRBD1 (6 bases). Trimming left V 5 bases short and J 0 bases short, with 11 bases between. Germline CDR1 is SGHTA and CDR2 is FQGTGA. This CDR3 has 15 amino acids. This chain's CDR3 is CASSPQGSSYNEQFF. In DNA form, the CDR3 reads TGTGCCAGCAGCCCCCAGGGGAGCTCCTACAATGAGCAGTTCTTC.

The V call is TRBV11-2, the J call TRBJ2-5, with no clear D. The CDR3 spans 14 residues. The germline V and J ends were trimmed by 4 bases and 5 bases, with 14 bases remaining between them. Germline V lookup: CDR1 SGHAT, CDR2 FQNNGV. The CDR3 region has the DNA TGTGCCAGCAGCTCGCAAGGTTTCGGGGAGACCCAGTACTTC. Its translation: CASSSQGFGETQYF.

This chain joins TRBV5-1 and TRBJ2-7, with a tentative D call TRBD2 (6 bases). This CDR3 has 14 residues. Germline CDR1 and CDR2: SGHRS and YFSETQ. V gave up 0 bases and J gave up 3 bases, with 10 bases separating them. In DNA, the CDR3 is TGCGCCAGCAGCTTGGGGCAGCGGGTCTACGAGCAGTACTTC. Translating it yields CASSLGQRVYEQYF. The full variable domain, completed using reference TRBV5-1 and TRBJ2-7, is KAGVTQTPRYLIKTRGQQVTLSCSPISGHRSVSWYQQTPGQGLQFLFEYFSETQRNKGNFPGRFSGRQFSNSRSEMNVSTLELGDSALYLCASSLGQRVYEQYFGPGTRLTVT.

This chain's CDR3 is CASSPGQGPEQYF. In DNA, the CDR3 is TGTGCCAGCAGTCCGGGACAGGGCCCCGAGCAGTACTTC. The chain uses TRBV5-4 and TRBJ2-7; 9 bases line up with TRBD1. J was trimmed by 6 bases and V by 5 bases; bases with no gene match: 6. Germline V lookup: CDR1 SGHNT, CDR2 YYREEE (reference sequence). The CDR3 is 13 amino acids.

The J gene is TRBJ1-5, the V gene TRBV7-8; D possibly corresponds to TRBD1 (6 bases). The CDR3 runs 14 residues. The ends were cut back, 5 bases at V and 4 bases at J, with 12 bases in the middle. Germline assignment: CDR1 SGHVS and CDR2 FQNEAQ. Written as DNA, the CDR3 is TGTGCCAGCAGCCGGTGGGACACTAATCAGCCCCAGCATTTT. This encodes CASSRWDTNQPQHF. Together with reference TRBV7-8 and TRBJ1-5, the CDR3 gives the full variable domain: GAGVSQSPRYKVAKRGQDVALRCDPISGHVSLFWYQQALGQGPEFLTYFQNEAQLDKSGLPSDRFFAERPEGSVSTLKIQRTQQEDSAVYLCASSRWDTNQPQHFGDGTRLSIL.

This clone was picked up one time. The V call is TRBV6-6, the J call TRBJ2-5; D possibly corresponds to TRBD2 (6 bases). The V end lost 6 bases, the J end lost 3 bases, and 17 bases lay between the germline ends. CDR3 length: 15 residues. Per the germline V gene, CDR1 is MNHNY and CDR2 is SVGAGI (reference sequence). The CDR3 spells CASSKEGFPEETQYF. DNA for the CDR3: TGTGCCAGCAGCAAGGAGGGTTTTCCGGAAGAGACCCAGTACTTC.

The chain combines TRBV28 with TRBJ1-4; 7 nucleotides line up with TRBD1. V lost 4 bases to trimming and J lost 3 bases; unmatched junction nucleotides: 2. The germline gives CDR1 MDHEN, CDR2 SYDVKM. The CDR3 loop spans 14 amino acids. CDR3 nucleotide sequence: TGTGCCAGCAGTTCCGACAGGGCTAATGAAAAACTGTTTTTT. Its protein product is CASSSDRANEKLFF. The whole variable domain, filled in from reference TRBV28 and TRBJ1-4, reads DVKVTQSSRYLVKRTGEKVFLECVQDMDHENMFWYRQDPGLGLRLIYFSYDVKMKEKGDIPEGYSVSREKKERFSLILESASTNQTSMYLCASSSDRANEKLFFGSGTQLSVL.

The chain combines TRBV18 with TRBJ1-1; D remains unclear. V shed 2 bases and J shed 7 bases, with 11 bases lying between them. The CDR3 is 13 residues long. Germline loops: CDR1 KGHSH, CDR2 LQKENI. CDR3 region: CASSPSFSGEAFF. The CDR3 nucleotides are TGTGCCAGCTCACCATCCTTTAGTGGTGAAGCTTTCTTT.

CDR3 amino acids: CASSLDRPILDEQFF. In DNA, the CDR3 is TGCGCCAGCAGCTTAGACAGGCCGATCCTCGATGAGCAGTTCTTC. This chain uses TRBV5-1 with TRBJ2-1, with D maybe TRBD1 (6 bases). V was cut by 2 bases and J by 8 bases, with 17 bases left in between. Germline-derived CDR1 and CDR2 are SGHRS and YFSETQ. The CDR3 runs to 15 residues.

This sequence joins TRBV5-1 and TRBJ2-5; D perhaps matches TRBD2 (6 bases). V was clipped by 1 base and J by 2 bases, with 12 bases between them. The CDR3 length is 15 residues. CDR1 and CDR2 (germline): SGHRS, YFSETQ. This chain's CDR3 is CASSLRVAEQETQYF. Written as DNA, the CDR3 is TGCGCCAGCAGCTTGAGAGTAGCGGAACAAGAGACCCAGTACTTC. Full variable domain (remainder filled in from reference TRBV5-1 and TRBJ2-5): KAGVTQTPRYLIKTRGQQVTLSCSPISGHRSVSWYQQTPGQGLQFLFEYFSETQRNKGNFPGRFSGRQFSNSRSEMNVSTLELGDSALYLCASSLRVAEQETQYFGPGTRLLVL.

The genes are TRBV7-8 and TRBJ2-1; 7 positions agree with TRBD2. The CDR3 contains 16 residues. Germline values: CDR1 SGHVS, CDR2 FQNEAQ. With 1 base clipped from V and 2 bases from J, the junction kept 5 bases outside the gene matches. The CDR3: CASSLVGTTPYNEQFF. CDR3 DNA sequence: TGTGCCAGCAGCTTAGTTGGGACTACACCCTACAATGAGCAGTTCTTC.

The CDR3 region has the DNA TGTGCCAGCAGCCCCTGGGCAGGGGGCTGGGAGACTGAAGCTTTCTTT. Protein product: CASSPWAGGWETEAFF. The V and J genes are TRBV7-9 and TRBJ1-1; 8 nucleotides align to TRBD1. The CDR3 covers 16 residues. The V and J ends lost 5 bases and 5 bases, in that order; junction bases with no gene match: 13. CDR1 SEHNR and CDR2 FQNEAQ come from the germline V gene (reference sequence).

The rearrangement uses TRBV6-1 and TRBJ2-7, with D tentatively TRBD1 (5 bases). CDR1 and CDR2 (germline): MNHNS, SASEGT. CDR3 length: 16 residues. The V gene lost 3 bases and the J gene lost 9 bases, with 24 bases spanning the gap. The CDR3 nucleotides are TGTGCCAGCAGTGATGAGGTTGGTCAGGGCGGTTCTGGGCAGTACTTC. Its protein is CASSDEVGQGGSGQYF.

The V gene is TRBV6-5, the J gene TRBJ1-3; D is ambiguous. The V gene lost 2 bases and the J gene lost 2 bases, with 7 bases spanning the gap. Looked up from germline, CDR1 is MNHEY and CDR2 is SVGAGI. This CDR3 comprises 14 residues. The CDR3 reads CASSYSRAGNTIYF. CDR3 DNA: TGTGCCAGCAGTTACAGCCGGGCTGGAAACACCATATATTTT.

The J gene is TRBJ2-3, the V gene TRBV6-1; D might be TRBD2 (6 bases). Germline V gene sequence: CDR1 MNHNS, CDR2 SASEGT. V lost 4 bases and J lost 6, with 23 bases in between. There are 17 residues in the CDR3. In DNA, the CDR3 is TGTGCCAGCAGTGTATTTCCCGGGACTGAAAGGGGTGATACGCAGTATTTT. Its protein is CASSVFPGTERGDTQYF.

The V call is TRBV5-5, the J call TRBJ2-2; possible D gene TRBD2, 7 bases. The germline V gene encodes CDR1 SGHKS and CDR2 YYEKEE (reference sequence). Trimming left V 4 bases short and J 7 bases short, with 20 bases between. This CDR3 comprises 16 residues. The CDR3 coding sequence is TGTGCCAGCAGCCCGAACTTCGGGGGGCAGGGCGGGGAGCTGTTTTTT. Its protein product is CASSPNFGGQGGELFF.

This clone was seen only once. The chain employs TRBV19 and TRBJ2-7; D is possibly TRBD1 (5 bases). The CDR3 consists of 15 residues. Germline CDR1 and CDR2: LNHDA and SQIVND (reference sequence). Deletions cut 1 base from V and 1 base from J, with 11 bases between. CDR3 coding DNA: TGTGCCAGTAGTATAGCACAGGATCAGTCCTACGAGCAGTACTTC. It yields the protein CASSIAQDQSYEQYF.